The present T cell receptor (beta chain) was sequenced within a study of response to subunit inactivated influenza vaccine. Notes on the study in general: Few new T cells, the authors suggested, are recruited by each seasonal influenza vaccination.

The germline gives CDR1 SQVTM, CDR2 ANQGSEA. The CDR3 spans 14 residues. V shed 3 bases and J shed 6 bases, with 16 bases lying between them. Each CDR3 protein gets one entry after TCRdb re-called the RT-PCR reads with MiXCR. The repertoire holds 200,000 to 250,000 distinct CDR3 sequences, with 12% as singletons. This clonotype was seen at least ten times. Its antigen remains unidentified. This TCR derives from a man aged 50-59 years who received an inactivated influenza vaccine. The specimen comprised non-naive T cells sorted from PBMCs, sampled 14 days before vaccination. J is TRBJ2-3 and V is TRBV29-1; D unclear. CDR3 nucleotides: TGCAGCGTTGAGAAGACCCAACCCGGGGATACGCAGTATTTT. It translates to CSVEKTQPGDTQYF.